This entry lists 10 T cell receptor beta chains sequenced from one sample in a study of T cell responses to AZD1222 COVID-19 vaccine. Method: immunoSEQ multiplex PCR; TCRdb's copy keeps in-frame clones and lacks some. The sample lists tens of thousands of clones, 84% occurring once. Sequences were derived from peripheral blood, sampled on day 0 of AZD1222 vaccination. These receptors were taken from an adult in good health.

The rearrangement uses TRBV7-9 and TRBJ1-1; 8 bases line up with TRBD1. Losses at the gene ends were 3 bases for V and 1 base for J; bases not matched to a gene: 1. CDR1 and CDR2 from the germline V gene are SEHNR and FQNEAQ (reference sequence). The CDR3 runs 14 residues. CDR3 loop: CASSFGTGNTEAFF. The CDR3 DNA reads as TGTGCCAGCAGCTTCGGGACAGGGAACACTGAAGCTTTCTTT.

The CDR3 nucleotides are TGTGCCAGCAGCTCTGGGGGTTCTAGCACAGATACGCAGTATTTT. Translation: CASSSGGSSTDTQYF. This chain uses TRBV5-6 with TRBJ2-3, with D perhaps being TRBD1 or TRBD2 (5 bases each). The CDR3 totals 15 residues. V was trimmed by 3 bases and J by 0 bases, leaving 11 bases between them. The V gene's germline CDR1 is SGHDT and CDR2 YYEEEE.

The V call is TRBV6-6, the J call TRBJ1-2; D is undetermined. The length of the CDR3 is 14 residues. Trimming took off 5 bases at V and 0 bases at J, with 10 bases between the two ends. In germline, CDR1 is MNHNY, CDR2 SVGAGI (reference sequence). This CDR3 reads CASSPLSPNYGYTF. The CDR3 DNA is TGTGCCAGCAGTCCCTTAAGTCCTAACTATGGCTACACCTTC.

The V gene is TRBV7-6, the J gene TRBJ2-3; 8 nucleotides match TRBD2. This CDR3 region has 17 residues. With 1 base clipped from V and 3 bases from J, the junction kept 9 bases outside the gene matches. Germline CDR1 is SGHVS and CDR2 is FNYEAQ. For the CDR3, the DNA is TGTGCCAGCAGCTTAGAAATCAGCGGGAGTAGGACAGATACGCAGTATTTT. This gives the protein CASSLEISGSRTDTQYF. The complete variable domain, with remaining parts taken from reference TRBV7-6 and TRBJ2-3, reads GAGVSQSPRYKVTKRGQDVALRCDPISGHVSLYWYRQALGQGPEFLTYFNYEAQQDKSGLPNDRFSAERPEGSISTLTIQRTEQRDSAMYRCASSLEISGSRTDTQYFGPGTRLTVL.

The chain uses TRBV24-1 and TRBJ2-2; 8 bases align to TRBD2. The CDR3 loop spans 15 amino acids. With 4 bases clipped from V and 6 bases from J, the junction kept 6 bases outside the gene matches. Germline-derived CDR1 and CDR2 are KGHDR and SFDVKD. In DNA form, the CDR3 reads TGTGCCACCAGTGAGAGCGGGAGATTATCCGGGGAGCTGTTTTTT. Its translation is CATSESGRLSGELFF.

The rearrangement uses TRBV7-9 and TRBJ2-2, with D maybe TRBD1 (5 bases). The V gene lost 2 bases and the J gene lost 1 base, with 11 bases spanning the gap. Germline lookup yields CDR1 SEHNR and CDR2 FQNEAQ (reference sequence). The CDR3 is 16 amino acids. The CDR3 loop is CASSLTRQRNTGELFF. The CDR3 nucleotides read TGTGCCAGCAGCTTAACTCGACAGAGGAACACCGGGGAGCTGTTTTTT.

A single count supports this clone. This chain connects TRBV3-1 (or the pseudogene TRBV3-2) to TRBJ2-2; D remains unclear. From germline, CDR1 is LGHDT and CDR2 YNNKEL (reference sequence). The V and J ends lost 1 base and 6 bases respectively, with 9 bases between them. The CDR3 consists of 14 residues. In DNA form, the CDR3 reads TGTGCCAGCAGCCAAGGCCCGATCGCCGGGGAGCTGTTTTTT. It encodes CASSQGPIAGELFF.

This clone was detected once. The chain uses TRBV7-2 and TRBJ2-3; 8 bases are a match to TRBD2. This CDR3 has 16 amino acids. V was clipped by 3 bases and J by 1 base; unmatched bases: 6. In germline, CDR1 is SGHTA, CDR2 FQGNSA. The CDR3: CASSFSFGRGTDTQYF. DNA for the CDR3: TGTGCCAGCAGCTTCTCTTTCGGGAGGGGCACAGATACGCAGTATTTT.

The chain is built from TRBV7-9 and TRBJ2-1; possible D gene TRBD1, 5 bases. This CDR3 has 16 amino acids. Looked up from germline, CDR1 is SEHNR and CDR2 is FQNEAQ (reference sequence). Trimming stripped 5 bases from V and 12 bases from J, with 26 bases between. CDR3 loop: CASSLETATSTIRQFF. CDR3 nucleotides: TGTGCCAGCAGCCTGGAGACAGCGACCTCCACAATTAGGCAGTTCTTC. The entire variable domain, with the rest obtained from reference TRBV7-9 and TRBJ2-1, is as follows: DTGVSQNPRHKITKRGQNVTFRCDPISEHNRLYWYRQTLGQGPEFLTYFQNEAQLEKSRLLSDRFSAERPKGSFSTLEIQRTEQGDSAMYLCASSLETATSTIRQFFGPGTRLTVL.

The CDR3 nucleotides read TGTGCCAGCAGTTTAGCGAGGGGCTCCTATAATTCACCCCTCCACTTT. Translating it yields CASSLARGSYNSPLHF. The chain has TRBV28 and TRBJ1-6; D possibly corresponds to TRBD1 (5 bases). Germline CDR1 MDHEN, CDR2 SYDVKM. The CDR3 extends over 16 amino acids. V lost 2 bases and J lost 0, with 8 bases in between. Full variable domain (remainder filled in from reference TRBV28 and TRBJ1-6): DVKVTQSSRYLVKRTGEKVFLECVQDMDHENMFWYRQDPGLGLRLIYFSYDVKMKEKGDIPEGYSVSREKKERFSLILESASTNQTSMYLCASSLARGSYNSPLHFGNGTRLTVT.